The 9 T cell receptor beta chains reported below all come from one sample, sequenced in a study of blood T cell repertoires in COVID-19. Sequencing was performed with immunoSEQ multiplex PCR; in TCRdb, only in-frame clones are kept and a portion is missing. The sample holds 150,000 to 200,000 clones, more than 75% seen once. The sequencing input was peripheral blood. Receptors were obtained from a human donor in a cohort sampled during active COVID-19.

The chain joins TRBV4-2 to TRBJ2-5, with 8 bases that match TRBD1. This CDR3 contains 14 residues. V shed 4 bases and J 5 bases; nucleotides not matched to a gene: 6. Germline CDR1 is LGHNA and CDR2 is YNFKEQ. CDR3 protein: CASSRDRLAETQYF. Here the CDR3 DNA reads TGTGCCAGCAGCCGGGACAGGCTTGCTGAGACCCAGTACTTC.

V usage is TRBV10-2 and J usage is TRBJ2-1, with 8 positions matching TRBD2. V was pared by 5 bases and J by 6 bases, with 6 bases of the junction left unmatched. Germline lookup yields CDR1 WSHSY and CDR2 SAAADI. This CDR3 has 14 amino acids. In DNA form, the CDR3 reads TGCGCCAGCAGTACAACGGGGGGGGTCAATGAGCAGTTCTTC. Its translation: CASSTTGGVNEQFF.

The chain employs TRBV15 and TRBJ2-7; the match to TRBD1 covers 8 bases. Per the germline V gene, CDR1 is LNHNV and CDR2 is YYDKDF (reference sequence). The CDR3 loop spans 15 amino acids. The V segment lost 5 bases and the J segment 9 bases; nucleotides outside the gene matches: 15. CDR3 coding DNA: TGTGCCACCAGCGATGACAGGGGCCGAGGCGTCGGGCAGTACTTC. It yields the protein CATSDDRGRGVGQYF.

The rearrangement joins TRBV6-5 to TRBJ1-1; the D gene is possibly TRBD1 (5 bases). Trimming cost V 6 bases and J 3 bases, with 14 bases left between them. Per the germline V gene, CDR1 is MNHEY and CDR2 is SVGAGI. This CDR3 has 14 residues. The CDR3 is CASSYRSWDTEAFF. CDR3 in DNA: TGTGCCAGCAGCTACAGGAGTTGGGACACTGAAGCTTTCTTT.

The rearrangement uses TRBV24-1 and TRBJ2-7; 8 nucleotides agree with TRBD1. CDR1 and CDR2 (germline): KGHDR, SFDVKD. The CDR3 has 15 amino acids. Trimming cost V 2 bases and J 2 bases; bases outside gene matches: 4. The DNA of the CDR3 is TGTGCCACCAGTGATTGTCGGGACAGGCCCTACGAGCAGTACTTC. Its protein product is CATSDCRDRPYEQYF.

The CDR3: CASSTPLAGVPNEQFF. The CDR3 coding sequence is TGTGCCAGTAGTACCCCTCTAGCGGGAGTTCCCAATGAGCAGTTCTTC. V gene TRBV19 combines with J gene TRBJ2-1, with TRBD2 matching 10 bases. V was clipped by 4 bases and J by 6 bases; unmatched bases: 9. The CDR3 extends over 16 amino acids. CDR1 and CDR2 (germline): LNHDA, SQIVND (reference sequence).

The rearrangement uses TRBV10-3 and TRBJ1-2; 7 bases align to TRBD1. V was pared by 6 bases and J by 6 bases, with 1 base of the junction left unmatched. Germline loops: CDR1 ENHRY, CDR2 SYGVKD. The CDR3 runs to 11 residues. The CDR3 sequence: CAIRGTDGYTF. In nucleotides, the CDR3 is TGTGCCATCAGGGGGACAGATGGCTACACCTTC.

Comments on this clone: The sample contains more than one DNA sequence encoding this CDR3. The rearrangement joins TRBV28 to TRBJ2-7; weak D call: TRBD2 (5 bases). V was clipped by 4 bases and J by 4 bases, with 23 bases between them. Germline V gene sequence: CDR1 MDHEN, CDR2 SYDVKM. The CDR3 spans 17 residues. The CDR3 loop reads CASSSIRGVRGRYEQYF. The CDR3 DNA reads TGTGCCAGCAGTTCGATTAGAGGAGTACGGGGAAGATACGAGCAGTACTTC.

The chain links TRBV5-1 to TRBJ2-1, with TRBD1 identical over 11 bases. Germline assignment: CDR1 SGHRS and CDR2 YFSETQ. The CDR3 extends over 15 amino acids. J gave up 7 bases and V 4 bases, and 7 bases lay outside the gene matches. The CDR3, as DNA: TGCGCCAGCAGCGAGGGACAGGGGGTGAGGAATGAGCAGTTCTTC. Its protein product is CASSEGQGVRNEQFF.